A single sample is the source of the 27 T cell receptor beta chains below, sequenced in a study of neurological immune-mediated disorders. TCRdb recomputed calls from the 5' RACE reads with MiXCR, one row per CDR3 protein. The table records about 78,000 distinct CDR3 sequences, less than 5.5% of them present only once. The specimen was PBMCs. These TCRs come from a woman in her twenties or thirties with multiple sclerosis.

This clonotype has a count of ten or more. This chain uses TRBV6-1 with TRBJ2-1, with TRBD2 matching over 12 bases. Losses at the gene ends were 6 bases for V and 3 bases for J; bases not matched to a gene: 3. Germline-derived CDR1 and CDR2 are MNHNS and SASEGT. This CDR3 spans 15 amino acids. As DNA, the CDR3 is TGTGCCAGCAGAAAGACTAGCGGGGGCTACAATGAGCAGTTCTTC. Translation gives CASRKTSGGYNEQFF.

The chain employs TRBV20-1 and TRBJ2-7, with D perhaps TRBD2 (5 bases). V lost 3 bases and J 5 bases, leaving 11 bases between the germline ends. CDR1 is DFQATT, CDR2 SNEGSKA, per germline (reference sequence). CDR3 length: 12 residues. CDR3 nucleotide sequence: TGCAGTGCTAGTGAGGCGAGGGACGAGCAGTACTTC. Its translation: CSASEARDEQYF.

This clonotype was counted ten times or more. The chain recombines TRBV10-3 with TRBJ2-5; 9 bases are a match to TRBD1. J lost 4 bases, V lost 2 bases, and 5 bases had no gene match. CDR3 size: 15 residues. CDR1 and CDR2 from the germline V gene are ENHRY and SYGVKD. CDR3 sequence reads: CAISEDRGVRETQYF. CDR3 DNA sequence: TGTGCCATCAGTGAGGACAGGGGGGTCAGAGAGACCCAGTACTTC.

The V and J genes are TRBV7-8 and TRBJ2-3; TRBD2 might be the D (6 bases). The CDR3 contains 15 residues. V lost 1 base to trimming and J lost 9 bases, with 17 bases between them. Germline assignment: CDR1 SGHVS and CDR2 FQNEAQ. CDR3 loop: CASSLGETGVETQYF. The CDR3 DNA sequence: TGTGCCAGCAGCTTAGGGGAAACGGGGGTAGAGACGCAGTATTTT.

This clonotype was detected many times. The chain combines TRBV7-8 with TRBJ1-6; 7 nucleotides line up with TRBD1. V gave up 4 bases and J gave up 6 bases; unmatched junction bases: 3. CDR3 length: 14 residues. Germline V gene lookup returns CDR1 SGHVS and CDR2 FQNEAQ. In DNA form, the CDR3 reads TGTGCCAGCAGCTCGGGACAGCCTAATTCACCCCTCCACTTT. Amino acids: CASSSGQPNSPLHF.

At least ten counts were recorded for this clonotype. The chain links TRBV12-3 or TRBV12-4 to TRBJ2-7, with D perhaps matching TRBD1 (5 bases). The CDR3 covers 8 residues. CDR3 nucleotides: TGTGCCAGCAGTTTACAGGGAGTC. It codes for CASSLQGV.

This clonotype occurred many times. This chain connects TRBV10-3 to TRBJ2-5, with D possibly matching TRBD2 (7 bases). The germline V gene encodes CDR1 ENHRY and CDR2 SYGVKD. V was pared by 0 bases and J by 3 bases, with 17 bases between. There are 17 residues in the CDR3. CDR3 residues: CAISESTGGFGEETQYF. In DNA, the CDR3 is TGTGCCATCAGTGAGTCCACGGGGGGCTTTGGTGAAGAGACCCAGTACTTC.

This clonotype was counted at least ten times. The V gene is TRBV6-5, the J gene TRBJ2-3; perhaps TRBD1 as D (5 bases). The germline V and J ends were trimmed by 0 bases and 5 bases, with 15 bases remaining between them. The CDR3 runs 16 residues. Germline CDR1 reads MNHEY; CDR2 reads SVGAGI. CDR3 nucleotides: TGTGCCAGCAGTTACTCGCCGGGTTGGGGCGGAGATACGCAGTATTTT. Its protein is CASSYSPGWGGDTQYF.

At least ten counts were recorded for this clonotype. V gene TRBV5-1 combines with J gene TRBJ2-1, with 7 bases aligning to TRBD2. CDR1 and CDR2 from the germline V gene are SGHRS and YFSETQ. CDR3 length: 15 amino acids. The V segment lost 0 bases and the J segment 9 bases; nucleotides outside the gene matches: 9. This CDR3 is CASSLVSSGKGEQFF. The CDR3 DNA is TGCGCCAGCAGCTTGGTTTCTAGCGGTAAAGGTGAGCAGTTCTTC.

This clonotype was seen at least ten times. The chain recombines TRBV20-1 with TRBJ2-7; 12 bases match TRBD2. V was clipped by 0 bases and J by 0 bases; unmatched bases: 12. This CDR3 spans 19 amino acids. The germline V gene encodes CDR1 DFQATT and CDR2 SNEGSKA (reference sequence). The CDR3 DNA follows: TGCAGTGCTAGAGATCAGGGACTAGCGGGTCTTAAGAGCTCCTACGAGCAGTACTTC. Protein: CSARDQGLAGLKSSYEQYF.

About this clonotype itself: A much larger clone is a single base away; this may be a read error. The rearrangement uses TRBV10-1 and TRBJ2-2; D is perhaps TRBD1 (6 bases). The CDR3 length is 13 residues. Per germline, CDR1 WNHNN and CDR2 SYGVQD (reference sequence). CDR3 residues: CASSERDTRELFF. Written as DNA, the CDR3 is TGCGCCAGCAGTGAGAGGGACACCAGGGAGCTGTTTTTT.

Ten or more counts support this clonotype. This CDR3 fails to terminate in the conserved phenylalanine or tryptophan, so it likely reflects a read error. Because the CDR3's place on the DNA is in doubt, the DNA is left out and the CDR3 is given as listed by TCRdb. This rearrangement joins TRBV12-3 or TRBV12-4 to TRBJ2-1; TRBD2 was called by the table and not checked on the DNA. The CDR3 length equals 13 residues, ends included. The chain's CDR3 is CASSPARLAALFL.

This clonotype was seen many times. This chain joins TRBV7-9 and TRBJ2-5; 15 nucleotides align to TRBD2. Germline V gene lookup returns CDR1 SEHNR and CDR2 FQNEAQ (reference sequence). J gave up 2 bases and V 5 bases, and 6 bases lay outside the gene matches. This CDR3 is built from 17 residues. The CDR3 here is CASSHGTSGRPQETQYF. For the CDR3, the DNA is TGTGCCAGCAGCCACGGGACTAGCGGGAGGCCACAAGAGACCCAGTACTTC.

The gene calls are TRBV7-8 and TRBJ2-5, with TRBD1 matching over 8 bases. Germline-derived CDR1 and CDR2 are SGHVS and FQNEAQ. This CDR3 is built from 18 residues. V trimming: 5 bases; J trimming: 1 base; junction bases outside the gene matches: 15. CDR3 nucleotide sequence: TGTGCCAGCAGCCGCGACAGGGGCACGCCACCGAGCCAAGAGACCCAGTACTTC. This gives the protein CASSRDRGTPPSQETQYF.

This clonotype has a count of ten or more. This CDR3 reads CSARDLGGTGANVLTF. DNA of the CDR3: TGCAGTGCTAGAGATCTAGGGGGCACAGGGGCCAACGTCCTGACTTTC. This rearrangement joins TRBV20-1 to TRBJ2-6, with 7 bases that match TRBD1. In germline, CDR1 is DFQATT, CDR2 SNEGSKA (reference sequence). The V segment lost 0 bases and the J segment 4 bases; nucleotides outside the gene matches: 6. CDR3 size: 16 residues.

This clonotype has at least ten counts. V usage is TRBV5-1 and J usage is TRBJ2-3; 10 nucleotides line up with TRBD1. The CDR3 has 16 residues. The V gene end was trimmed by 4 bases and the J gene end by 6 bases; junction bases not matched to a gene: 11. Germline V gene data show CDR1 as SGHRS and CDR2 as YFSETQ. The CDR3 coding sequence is TGCGCCAGCAGCAATGCCCGGACAGGGGGGCTGGATACGCAGTATTTT. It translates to CASSNARTGGLDTQYF.

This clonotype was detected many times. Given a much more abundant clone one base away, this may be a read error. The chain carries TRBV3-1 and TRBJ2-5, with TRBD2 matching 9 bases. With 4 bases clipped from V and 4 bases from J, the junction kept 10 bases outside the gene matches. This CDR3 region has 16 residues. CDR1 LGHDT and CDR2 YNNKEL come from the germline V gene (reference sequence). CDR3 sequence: CASSPAGGGGTETQYF. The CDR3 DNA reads TGTGCCAGCAGCCCCGCGGGGGGGGGAGGTACAGAGACCCAGTACTTC.

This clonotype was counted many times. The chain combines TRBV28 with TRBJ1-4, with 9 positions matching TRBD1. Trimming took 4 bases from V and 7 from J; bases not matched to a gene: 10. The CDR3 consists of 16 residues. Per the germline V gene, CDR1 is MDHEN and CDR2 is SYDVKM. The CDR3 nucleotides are TGTGCCAGCAGTTACCCAACAGGGGGCAACGGTGAAAAACTGTTTTTT. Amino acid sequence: CASSYPTGGNGEKLFF.

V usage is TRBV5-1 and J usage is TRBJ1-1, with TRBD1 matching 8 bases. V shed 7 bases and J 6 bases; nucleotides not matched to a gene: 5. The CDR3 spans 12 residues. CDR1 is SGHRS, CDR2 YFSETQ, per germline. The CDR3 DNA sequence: TGCGCCAGCCGACAGGGGTTCGCTGAAGCTTTCTTT. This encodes CASRQGFAEAFF.

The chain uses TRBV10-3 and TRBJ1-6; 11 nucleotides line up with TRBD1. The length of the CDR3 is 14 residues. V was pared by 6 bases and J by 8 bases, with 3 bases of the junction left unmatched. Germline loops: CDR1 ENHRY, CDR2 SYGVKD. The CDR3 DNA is TGTGCCATCAGGCCGGGACAGGGGGATTCACCCCTCCACTTT. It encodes CAIRPGQGDSPLHF.

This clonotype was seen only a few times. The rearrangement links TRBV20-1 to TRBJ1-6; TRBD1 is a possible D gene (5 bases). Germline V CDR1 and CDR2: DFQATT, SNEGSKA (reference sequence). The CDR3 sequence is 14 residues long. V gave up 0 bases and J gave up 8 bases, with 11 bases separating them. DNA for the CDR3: TGCAGTGCTAGAGATATGACAGTAGATTCACCCCTCCACTTT. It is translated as CSARDMTVDSPLHF.

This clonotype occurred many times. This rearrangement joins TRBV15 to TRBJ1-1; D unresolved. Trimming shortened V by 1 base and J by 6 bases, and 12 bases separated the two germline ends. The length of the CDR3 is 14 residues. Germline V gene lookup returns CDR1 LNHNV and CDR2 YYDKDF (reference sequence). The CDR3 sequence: CATSRARTAPEAFF. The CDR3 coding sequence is TGTGCCACCAGCAGAGCTAGGACGGCGCCTGAAGCTTTCTTT.

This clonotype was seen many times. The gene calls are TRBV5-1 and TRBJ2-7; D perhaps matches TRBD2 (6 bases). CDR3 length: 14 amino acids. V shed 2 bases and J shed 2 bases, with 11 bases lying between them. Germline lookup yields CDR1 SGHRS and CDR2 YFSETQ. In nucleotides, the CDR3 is TGCGCCAGCAGCTTCGGGGGTATGGCCTACGAGCAGTACTTC. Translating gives CASSFGGMAYEQYF.

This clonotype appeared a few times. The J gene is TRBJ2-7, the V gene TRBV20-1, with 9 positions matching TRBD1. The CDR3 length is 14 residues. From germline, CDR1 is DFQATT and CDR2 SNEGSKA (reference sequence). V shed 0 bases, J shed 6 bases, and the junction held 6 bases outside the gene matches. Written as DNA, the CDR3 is TGCAGTGCTAGAGATTCTCGGACAGGGGTCGAGCAGTACTTC. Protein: CSARDSRTGVEQYF.

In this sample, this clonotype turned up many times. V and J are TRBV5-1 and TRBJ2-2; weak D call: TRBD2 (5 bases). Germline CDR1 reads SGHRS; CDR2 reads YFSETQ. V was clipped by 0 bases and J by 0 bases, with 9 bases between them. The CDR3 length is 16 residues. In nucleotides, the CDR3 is TGCGCCAGCAGCTTGGCACGGGGATCGAACACCGGGGAGCTGTTTTTT. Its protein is CASSLARGSNTGELFF.

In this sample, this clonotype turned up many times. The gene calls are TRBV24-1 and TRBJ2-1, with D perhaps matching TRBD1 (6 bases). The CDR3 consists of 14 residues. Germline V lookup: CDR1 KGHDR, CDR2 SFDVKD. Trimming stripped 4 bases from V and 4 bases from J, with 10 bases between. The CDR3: CATSEGAAYNEQFF. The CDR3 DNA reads TGTGCCACCAGTGAGGGGGCAGCGTACAATGAGCAGTTCTTC.

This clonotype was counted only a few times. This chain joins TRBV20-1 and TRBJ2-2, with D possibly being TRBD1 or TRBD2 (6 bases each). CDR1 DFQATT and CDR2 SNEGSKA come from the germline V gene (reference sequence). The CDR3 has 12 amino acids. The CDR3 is CGYREDTGELFF. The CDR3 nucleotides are TGCGGATACAGGGAGGACACCGGGGAGCTGTTTTTT.